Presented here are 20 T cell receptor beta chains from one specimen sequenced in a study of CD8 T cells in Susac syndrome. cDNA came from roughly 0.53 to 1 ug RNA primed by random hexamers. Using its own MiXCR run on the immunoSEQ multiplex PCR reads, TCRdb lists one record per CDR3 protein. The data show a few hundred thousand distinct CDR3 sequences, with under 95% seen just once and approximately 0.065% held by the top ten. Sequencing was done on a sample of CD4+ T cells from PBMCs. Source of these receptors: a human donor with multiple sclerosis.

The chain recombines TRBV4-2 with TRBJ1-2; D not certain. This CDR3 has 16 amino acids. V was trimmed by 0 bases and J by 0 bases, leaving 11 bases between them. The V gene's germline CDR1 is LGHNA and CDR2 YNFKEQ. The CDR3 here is CASSQDVQRANYGYTF. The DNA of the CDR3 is TGTGCCAGCAGCCAAGATGTCCAAAGGGCTAACTATGGCTACACCTTC.

CDR3 DNA: TGTGCCAGCTCACCACACAGGCTTTCGGACATGAACACTGAAGCTTTCTTT. It yields the protein CASSPHRLSDMNTEAFF. V is TRBV18 and J is TRBJ1-1; perhaps TRBD1 as D (5 bases). The CDR3 is 17 amino acids. Germline V CDR1 and CDR2: KGHSH, LQKENI. Trimming took 1 base from V and 0 from J, leaving 15 bases between them.

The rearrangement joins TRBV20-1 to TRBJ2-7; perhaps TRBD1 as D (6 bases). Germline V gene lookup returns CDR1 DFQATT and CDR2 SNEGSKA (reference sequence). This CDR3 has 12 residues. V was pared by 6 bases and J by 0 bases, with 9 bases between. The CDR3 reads CSATGLSYEQYF. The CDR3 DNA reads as TGCAGTGCAACAGGGCTCTCCTACGAGCAGTACTTC.

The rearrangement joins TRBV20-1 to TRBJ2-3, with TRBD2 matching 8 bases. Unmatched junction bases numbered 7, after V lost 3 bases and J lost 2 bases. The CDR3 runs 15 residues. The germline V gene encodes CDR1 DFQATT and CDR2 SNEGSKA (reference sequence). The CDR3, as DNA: TGCAGTGCTAGCACTAGCGGAATTTACACAGATACGCAGTATTTT. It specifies CSASTSGIYTDTQYF.

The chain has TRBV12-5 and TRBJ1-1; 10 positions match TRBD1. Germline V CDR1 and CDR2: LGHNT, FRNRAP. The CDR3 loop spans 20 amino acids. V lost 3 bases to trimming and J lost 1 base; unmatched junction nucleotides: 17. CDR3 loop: CASGFGPTDRGKAGNTEAFF. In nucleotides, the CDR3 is TGTGCTAGTGGTTTTGGTCCCACGGACAGGGGGAAGGCTGGGAACACTGAAGCTTTCTTT.

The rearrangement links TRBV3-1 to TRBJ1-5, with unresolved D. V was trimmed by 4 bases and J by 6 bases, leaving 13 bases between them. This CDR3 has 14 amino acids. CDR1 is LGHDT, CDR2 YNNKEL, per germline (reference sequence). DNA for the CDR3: TGTGCCAGCAGCCCCCTTGACGGCAGTCAGCCCCAGCATTTT. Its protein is CASSPLDGSQPQHF.

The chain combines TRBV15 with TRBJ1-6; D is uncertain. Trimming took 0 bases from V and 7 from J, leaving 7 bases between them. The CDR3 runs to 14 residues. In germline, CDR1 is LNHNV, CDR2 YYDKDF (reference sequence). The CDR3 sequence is CATSRDRRNSPLHF. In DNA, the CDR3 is TGTGCCACCAGCAGAGATAGACGCAATTCACCCCTCCACTTT.

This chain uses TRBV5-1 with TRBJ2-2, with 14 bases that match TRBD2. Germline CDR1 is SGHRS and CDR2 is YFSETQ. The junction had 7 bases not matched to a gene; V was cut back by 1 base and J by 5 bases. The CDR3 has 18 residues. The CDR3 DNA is TGCGCCAGCAGCTTGTTTCGGGGGACTAGCGGGGGTACCGGGGAGCTGTTTTTT. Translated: CASSLFRGTSGGTGELFF. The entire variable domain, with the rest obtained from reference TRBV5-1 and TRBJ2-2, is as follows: KAGVTQTPRYLIKTRGQQVTLSCSPISGHRSVSWYQQTPGQGLQFLFEYFSETQRNKGNFPGRFSGRQFSNSRSEMNVSTLELGDSALYLCASSLFRGTSGGTGELFFGEGSRLTVL.

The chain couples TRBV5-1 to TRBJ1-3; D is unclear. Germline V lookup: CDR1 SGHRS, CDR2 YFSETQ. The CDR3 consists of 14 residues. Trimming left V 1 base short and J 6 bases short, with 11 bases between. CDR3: CASSLMVGVNTIYF. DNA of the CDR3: TGCGCCAGCAGCTTGATGGTTGGCGTAAACACCATATATTTT.

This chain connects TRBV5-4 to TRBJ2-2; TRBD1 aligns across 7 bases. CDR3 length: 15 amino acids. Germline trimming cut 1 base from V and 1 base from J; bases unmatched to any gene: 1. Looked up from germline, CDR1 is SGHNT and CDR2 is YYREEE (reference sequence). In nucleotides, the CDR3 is TGTGCCAGCAGCTTGTGGACAGGGAACACCGGGGAGCTGTTTTTT. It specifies CASSLWTGNTGELFF.

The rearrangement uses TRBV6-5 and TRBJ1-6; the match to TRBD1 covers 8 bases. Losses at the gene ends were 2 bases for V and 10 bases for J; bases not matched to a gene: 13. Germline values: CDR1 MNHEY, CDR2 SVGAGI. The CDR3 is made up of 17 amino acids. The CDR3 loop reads CASSYAGGIRNESPLHF. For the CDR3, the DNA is TGTGCCAGCAGTTACGCAGGGGGCATAAGGAATGAATCACCCCTCCACTTT.

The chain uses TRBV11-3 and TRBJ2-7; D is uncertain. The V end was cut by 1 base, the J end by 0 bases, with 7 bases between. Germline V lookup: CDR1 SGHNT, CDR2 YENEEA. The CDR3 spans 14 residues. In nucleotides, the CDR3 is TGTGCCAGCAGCTTAGCCCTACACTCCTACGAGCAGTACTTC. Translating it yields CASSLALHSYEQYF.

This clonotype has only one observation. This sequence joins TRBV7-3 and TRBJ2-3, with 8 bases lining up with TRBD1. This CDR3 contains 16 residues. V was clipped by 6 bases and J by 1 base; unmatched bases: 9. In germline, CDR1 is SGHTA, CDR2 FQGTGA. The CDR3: CASSPQGARGTDTQYF. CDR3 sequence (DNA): TGTGCCAGCAGTCCTCAGGGGGCACGGGGCACAGATACGCAGTATTTT.

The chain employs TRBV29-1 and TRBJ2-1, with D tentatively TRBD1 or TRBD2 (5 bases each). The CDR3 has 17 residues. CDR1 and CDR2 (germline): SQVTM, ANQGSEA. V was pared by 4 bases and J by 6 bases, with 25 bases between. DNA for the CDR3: TGCAGCGTTGTACGAGCCCGGGGCCCCCCTTCGGGCAATGAGCAGTTCTTC. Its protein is CSVVRARGPPSGNEQFF.

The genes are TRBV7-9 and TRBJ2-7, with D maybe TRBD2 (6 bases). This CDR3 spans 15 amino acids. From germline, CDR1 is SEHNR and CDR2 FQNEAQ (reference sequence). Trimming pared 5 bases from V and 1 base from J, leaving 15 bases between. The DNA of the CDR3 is TGTGCCAGCAGCCCCCTCTTGACTAGTTCCTACGAGCAGTACTTC. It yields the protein CASSPLLTSSYEQYF. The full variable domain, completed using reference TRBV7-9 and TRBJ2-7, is DTGVSQNPRHKITKRGQNVTFRCDPISEHNRLYWYRQTLGQGPEFLTYFQNEAQLEKSRLLSDRFSAERPKGSFSTLEIQRTEQGDSAMYLCASSPLLTSSYEQYFGPGTRLTVT.

The CDR3 region is CATSDPTTGANYGYTF. The CDR3 DNA sequence: TGTGCCACCAGTGACCCGACGACAGGGGCTAACTATGGCTACACCTTC. The V and J genes are TRBV24-1 and TRBJ1-2, with TRBD1 matching over 8 bases. The CDR3 covers 16 residues. Losses at the gene ends were 4 bases for V and 0 bases for J; bases not matched to a gene: 6. Germline V gene lookup returns CDR1 KGHDR and CDR2 SFDVKD.

The CDR3 nucleotides are TGTGCCAGCAGCTCGCGGATGCTAGCGGGGGGTCAGTACTTC. It encodes CASSSRMLAGGQYF. The rearrangement uses TRBV11-2 and TRBJ2-4; 11 nucleotides align to TRBD2. After removal of 4 bases from V and 12 bases from J, the junction contained 8 bases not matched to a gene. Germline CDR1 is SGHAT and CDR2 is FQNNGV. CDR3 length: 14 residues.

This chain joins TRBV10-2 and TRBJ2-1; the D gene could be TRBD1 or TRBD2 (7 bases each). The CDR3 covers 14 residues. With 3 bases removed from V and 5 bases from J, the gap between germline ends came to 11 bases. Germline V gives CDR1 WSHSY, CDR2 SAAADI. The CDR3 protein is CASSDAGGDNEQFF. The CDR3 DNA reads TGCGCCAGCAGTGACGCAGGGGGGGACAATGAGCAGTTCTTC.

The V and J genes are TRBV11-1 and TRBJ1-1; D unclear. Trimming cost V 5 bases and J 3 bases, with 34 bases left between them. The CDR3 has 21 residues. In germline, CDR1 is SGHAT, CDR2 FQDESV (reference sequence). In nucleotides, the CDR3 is TGTGCCAGCAGCAGCTTAGAAGTCGGGATTCTTTCAGCTACATCGGACACTGAAGCTTTCTTT. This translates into CASSSLEVGILSATSDTEAFF.

The chain's CDR3 is CASSEEGGRHNEQFF. CDR3 in DNA: TGTGCCAGCAGTGAAGAAGGGGGCAGACACAATGAGCAGTTCTTC. The J gene is TRBJ2-1, the V gene TRBV2; 7 nucleotides agree with TRBD1. CDR1 is SNHLY, CDR2 FYNNEI, per germline. The CDR3 totals 15 residues. Unmatched junction bases numbered 5, after V lost 1 base and J lost 5 bases.